This T cell receptor (beta chain) was captured by sequencing in a study of regulatory T cells in long-lasting Graves disease. This clonotype was picked up many times. Its specificity is unknown. TCR beta libraries were built with iRepertoire HTBI primers and Arm-PCR of CDR3 regions. Each CDR3 protein gets one entry after TCRdb re-called the multiplex PCR reads with MiXCR. The sample lists some 490,000 distinct CDR3 sequences; 12% were seen once. Time point of the sample: newly diagnosed GD, antithyroid drugs for less than 3 months. The TCR library was prepared using RNA isolated from PBMCs. Trimming took 1 base from V and 4 from J; bases not matched to a gene: 8. CDR1 and CDR2 (germline): SGHAT, FQNNGV. The CDR3 totals 16 residues. Study conclusions and caveats: Persistent-disease Graves' patients showed less TCR diversity than new cases.

The sample was also reused in another study, on T cells in Graves' hyperthyroidism and ophthalmopathy.

V gene TRBV11-2 combines with J gene TRBJ2-7; TRBD2 agrees at 9 bases. Sequencing was performed on peripheral blood mononuclear cells (PBMCs), taken at new diagnosis, from a patient treated with antithyroid drugs. The sequence was collected from a woman in her 30s with Graves disease. The CDR3 sequence: CASSLVVSGGEYEQYF. CDR3 DNA: TGTGCCAGCAGCTTAGTAGTTAGCGGGGGAGAATACGAGCAGTACTTC.